The 16 T cell receptor beta chains given below trace back to one sample, sequenced in a study of control samples from healthy donors and cancer patients. Generated by immunoSEQ multiplex PCR, the TCRdb table keeps only in-frame clones and is missing some. The data contain under 85,000 clones, more than 85% of them singletons. The sequencing input was PBMCs. The receptors here all came from a woman aged 35 to 49 with lung cancer.

The chain links TRBV7-6 to TRBJ1-4, with D possibly matching TRBD1 (5 bases). V lost 1 base, J lost 7 bases, and 13 bases lay in between. The CDR3 has 15 residues. Germline CDR1 and CDR2: SGHVS and FNYEAQ. CDR3 nucleotides: TGTGCCAGCAGCTTAGGATCAGGGAGAGGTGAAAAACTGTTTTTT. Residues: CASSLGSGRGEKLFF.

The gene calls are TRBV5-1 and TRBJ1-1; 7 bases fit TRBD1. Trimming cost V 0 bases and J 5 bases; bases outside gene matches: 7. The V gene's germline CDR1 is SGHRS and CDR2 YFSETQ. There are 15 residues in the CDR3. The CDR3 DNA sequence: TGCGCCAGCAGCTTGGGACAGGGAGGGGGTACTGAAGCTTTCTTT. Protein sequence: CASSLGQGGGTEAFF.

This clone was detected a few times. The chain combines TRBV18 with TRBJ1-1; the D gene is possibly TRBD1 (5 bases). Per germline, CDR1 KGHSH and CDR2 LQKENI. V lost 5 bases, J lost 3 bases, and 7 bases lay in between. The CDR3 has 12 amino acids. The CDR3 bases are TGTGCCAGCTCAGCAGGGTACACTGAAGCTTTCTTT. This encodes CASSAGYTEAFF.

The V and J genes are TRBV11-2 and TRBJ1-1; 8 nucleotides match TRBD1. Germline assignment: CDR1 SGHAT and CDR2 FQNNGV. The CDR3 runs 16 residues. V was clipped by 3 bases and J by 2 bases; unmatched bases: 8. The CDR3: CASSFLGTGLNTEAFF. CDR3 DNA sequence: TGTGCCAGCAGCTTTTTGGGGACAGGACTAAACACTGAAGCTTTCTTT.

This chain joins TRBV6-6 and TRBJ2-7; the D call may be TRBD1 or TRBD2 (5 bases each). The germline V and J ends were trimmed by 5 bases and 2 bases, with 22 bases remaining between them. CDR3 size: 17 residues. Germline V lookup: CDR1 MNHNY, CDR2 SVGAGI (reference sequence). The CDR3 DNA follows: TGTGCCAGCAGTCCCCTTAATCCGGGACGGAGGACCTACGAGCAGTACTTC. It yields the protein CASSPLNPGRRTYEQYF.

This clone was recorded only once. The V call is TRBV7-9, the J call TRBJ1-2; D perhaps matches TRBD1 (6 bases). The V and J ends lost 1 base and 7 bases respectively, with 13 bases between them. Germline values: CDR1 SEHNR, CDR2 FQNEAQ (reference sequence). This CDR3 region has 14 residues. The CDR3: CASSLEGGGVGYTF. CDR3 nucleotides: TGTGCCAGCAGCTTAGAGGGGGGCGGGGTTGGCTACACCTTC.

The chain couples TRBV11-1 to TRBJ2-2; D is undetermined. V lost 8 bases to trimming and J lost 0 bases, with 13 bases between them. Germline V CDR1 and CDR2: SGHAT, FQDESV (reference sequence). This CDR3 contains 15 residues. The CDR3 loop is CASSQDSANTGELFF. The CDR3 DNA follows: TGTGCCAGCTCTCAAGATTCTGCGAACACCGGGGAGCTGTTTTTT.

The genes are TRBV6-6 and TRBJ1-1, with 8 bases fitting TRBD1. The CDR3 loop spans 17 amino acids. Germline CDR1 reads MNHNY; CDR2 reads SVGAGI (reference sequence). The V gene end was trimmed by 5 bases and the J gene end by 2 bases; junction bases not matched to a gene: 13. The DNA for the CDR3 is TGTGCCAGCAGTCGCCAAAGGACAGGGTGGGTTAACACTGAAGCTTTCTTT. Translating it yields CASSRQRTGWVNTEAFF.

This clone occurred once. The chain carries TRBV18 and TRBJ1-1; the D gene is possibly TRBD1 (6 bases). V was clipped by 0 bases and J by 4 bases, with 9 bases between them. This CDR3 has 14 amino acids. Germline CDR1 and CDR2: KGHSH and LQKENI. CDR3 loop: CASSPPGAATEAFF. In DNA, the CDR3 is TGTGCCAGCTCACCACCGGGGGCGGCCACTGAAGCTTTCTTT.

The rearrangement joins TRBV6-5 to TRBJ2-2; 9 bases line up with TRBD2. Unmatched junction bases numbered 7, after V lost 9 bases and J lost 2 bases. Germline V gene data show CDR1 as MNHEY and CDR2 as SVGAGI. There are 15 residues in the CDR3. CDR3 nucleotides: TGTGCCAGTTCTTTAGCGGGGGCTAACACCGGGGAGCTGTTTTTT. The encoded protein is CASSLAGANTGELFF.

This clone has just one count. The V call is TRBV11-3, the J call TRBJ2-5; 7 bases match TRBD2. Germline CDR1 and CDR2: SGHNT and YENEEA. The CDR3 totals 16 residues. With 5 bases clipped from V and 2 bases from J, the junction kept 11 bases outside the gene matches. CDR3 residues: CASSTRSWRGQETQYF. The CDR3 coding sequence is TGTGCCAGCAGCACCCGATCTTGGCGGGGGCAAGAGACCCAGTACTTC.

V gene TRBV5-4 combines with J gene TRBJ2-7; 9 bases agree with TRBD1. The CDR3 length is 13 residues. J gave up 6 bases and V 0 bases, and 1 base lay outside the gene matches. The germline CDR1 and CDR2 sequences are SGHNT and YYREEE (reference sequence). The CDR3 loop reads CASSLGQGGEQYF. The CDR3 DNA sequence: TGTGCCAGCAGCTTGGGACAGGGGGGCGAGCAGTACTTC.

The chain is built from TRBV30 and TRBJ2-7; TRBD2 agrees at 11 bases. After removal of 2 bases from V and 6 bases from J, the junction contained 15 bases not matched to a gene. The CDR3 sequence is 17 residues long. Germline CDR1 GTSNPN, CDR2 SVGIG (reference sequence). CDR3 DNA: TGTGCCTGGAGTCCTCTCACCCTTCTAGCGGGGGGAGGCGAGCAGTACTTC. This encodes CAWSPLTLLAGGGEQYF.

V usage is TRBV4-1 and J usage is TRBJ2-5, with a possible D match to TRBD1 (5 bases). CDR3 length: 12 residues. Trimming took 6 bases from V and 5 from J, leaving 10 bases between them. CDR1 is MGHRA, CDR2 YSYEKL, per germline. In DNA form, the CDR3 reads TGCGCCAGCAGTCAGGGAAGCGAGACCCAGTACTTC. Translation gives CASSQGSETQYF.

The gene calls are TRBV11-3 and TRBJ1-6; D gene ambiguous. The CDR3 sequence is 13 residues long. Germline CDR1 SGHNT, CDR2 YENEEA. The ends were cut back, 1 base at V and 8 bases at J, with 6 bases in the middle. In DNA form, the CDR3 reads TGTGCCAGCAGCTTAGGTGGGGATTCACCCCTCCACTTT. Protein: CASSLGGDSPLHF.

This clone was seen only once. This chain uses TRBV30 with TRBJ1-1; D ambiguous. The V and J ends lost 4 bases and 0 bases respectively, with 3 bases between them. The CDR3 runs 11 residues. Germline assignment: CDR1 GTSNPN and CDR2 SVGIG (reference sequence). This CDR3 reads CAWTVNTEAFF. CDR3 coding DNA: TGTGCCTGGACAGTGAACACTGAAGCTTTCTTT.